These 15 T cell receptor beta chains were sequenced from one sample in a study of cytomegalovirus exposure and HLA in healthy donors. The PCR made use of 60 Vbeta and 13 Jbeta primers. The assay was immunoSEQ multiplex PCR, and TCRdb's table has in-frame clones only and misses some. There are approximately 100,000 clones in the sample; 60% to 85% occur only once, and approximately 15% lies in the top ten. Sequencing input: PBMCs. Receptor source: a man in his sixties in good health and CMV-seropositive.

This clone was seen a single time. CDR3 sequence reads: CASSPQTGSSYNSPLHF. In DNA form, the CDR3 reads TGTGCCAGCAGCCCTCAGACAGGGAGCTCCTATAATTCACCCCTCCACTTT. The chain uses TRBV7-2 and TRBJ1-6, with 7 bases fitting TRBD1. CDR1 SGHTA and CDR2 FQGNSA come from the germline V gene. Germline trimming cut 5 bases from V and 0 bases from J; bases unmatched to any gene: 7. CDR3 length: 17 amino acids.

The chain couples TRBV5-1 to TRBJ1-6; the match to TRBD1 covers 7 bases. Per germline, CDR1 SGHRS and CDR2 YFSETQ. With V trimmed by 1 base and J by 10 bases, 8 bases remained unmatched. The CDR3 runs to 15 residues. CDR3 DNA sequence: TGCGCCAGCAGCTTGCTAGGGGGCGCAGAATCACCCCTCCACTTT. Translating it yields CASSLLGGAESPLHF.

The chain carries TRBV9 and TRBJ2-1, with a tentative D call TRBD2 (6 bases). V lost 0 bases to trimming and J lost 9 bases, with 13 bases between them. Germline V CDR1 and CDR2: SGDLS, YYNGEE. The CDR3 is made up of 14 amino acids. The CDR3 DNA is TGTGCCAGCAGCGTAGAAGGGAGGAGGGGTGAGCAGTTCTTC. Protein: CASSVEGRRGEQFF.

The chain recombines TRBV18 with TRBJ2-4; D not certain. V lost 1 base and J 6 bases, leaving 10 bases between the germline ends. Per the germline V gene, CDR1 is KGHSH and CDR2 is LQKENI. The CDR3 is 14 residues long. CDR3 DNA: TGTGCCAGCTCACCACTGAGAGAGCCAAACATTCAGTACTTC. Translation: CASSPLREPNIQYF. The full variable domain, in which reference TRBV18 and TRBJ2-4 provide the parts outside the CDR3, is NAGVMQNPRHLVRRRGQEARLRCSPMKGHSHVYWYRQLPEEGLKFMVYLQKENIIDESGMPKERFSAEFPKEGPSILRIQQVVRGDSAAYFCASSPLREPNIQYFGAGTRLSVL.

The rearrangement uses TRBV7-6 and TRBJ2-1; 9 bases fit TRBD1. Germline V gene lookup returns CDR1 SGHVS and CDR2 FNYEAQ. The junction had 8 bases not matched to a gene; V was cut back by 5 bases and J by 3 bases. This CDR3 is built from 16 residues. The CDR3 DNA reads TGTGCCAGCAGCAAGCGGACAGGGGCGGTCTACAATGAGCAGTTCTTC. Amino acids: CASSKRTGAVYNEQFF.

The rearrangement joins TRBV4-2 to TRBJ2-7; 7 bases fit TRBD2. The germline gives CDR1 LGHNA, CDR2 YNFKEQ. V lost 4 bases, J lost 4 bases, and 10 bases stayed unmatched. This CDR3 region has 15 residues. The CDR3: CASSRLGGENYEQYF. CDR3 sequence (DNA): TGTGCCAGCAGCCGCCTGGGGGGGGAGAATTACGAGCAGTACTTC.

The CDR3 loop is CASSLGTSRVQETQYF. The CDR3 DNA reads TGCGCCAGCAGCTTGGGCACATCGAGGGTGCAAGAGACCCAGTACTTC. This chain connects TRBV5-1 to TRBJ2-5; the D gene is possibly TRBD2 (5 bases). The CDR3 is made up of 16 amino acids. Germline lookup yields CDR1 SGHRS and CDR2 YFSETQ. Trimming stripped 0 bases from V and 2 bases from J, with 14 bases between. The full variable domain, completed using reference TRBV5-1 and TRBJ2-5, is KAGVTQTPRYLIKTRGQQVTLSCSPISGHRSVSWYQQTPGQGLQFLFEYFSETQRNKGNFPGRFSGRQFSNSRSEMNVSTLELGDSALYLCASSLGTSRVQETQYFGPGTRLLVL.

CDR3 in amino acids: CASSLAGGDRELFF. DNA for the CDR3: TGCGCCAGCAGCTTGGCAGGGGGAGACAGGGAGCTGTTTTTT. The J gene is TRBJ2-2, the V gene TRBV5-1, with 7 bases lining up with TRBD1. V gave up 0 bases and J gave up 9 bases; unmatched junction bases: 5. CDR1 is SGHRS, CDR2 YFSETQ, per germline. The CDR3 has 14 amino acids.

This rearrangement joins TRBV9 to TRBJ2-2, with TRBD1 identical over 9 bases. V shed 2 bases, J shed 6 bases, and the junction held 11 bases outside the gene matches. CDR3 size: 17 residues. CDR1 and CDR2 from the germline V gene are SGDLS and YYNGEE. The CDR3 spells CASSVNPTGGKAGELFF. The CDR3, as DNA: TGTGCCAGCAGCGTCAATCCGACAGGGGGGAAGGCCGGGGAGCTGTTTTTT.

CDR3 sequence (DNA): TGCAGCGTTGAAGAGTCCCCAGGTACTAACTATGGCTACACCTTC. Translation: CSVEESPGTNYGYTF. The chain couples TRBV29-1 to TRBJ1-2; D not resolved. The germline V gene encodes CDR1 SQVTM and CDR2 ANQGSEA. The germline V and J ends were trimmed by 0 bases and 0 bases, with 11 bases remaining between them. The CDR3 totals 15 residues. Looking up the rest from reference TRBV29-1 and TRBJ1-2 gives the full variable domain: SAVISQKPSRDICQRGTSLTIQCQVDSQVTMMFWYRQQPGQSLTLIATANQGSEATYESGFVIDKFPISRPNLTFSTLTVSNMSPEDSSIYLCSVEESPGTNYGYTFGSGTRLTVV.

The chain employs TRBV9 and TRBJ2-1, with D perhaps matching TRBD2 (5 bases). The germline gives CDR1 SGDLS, CDR2 YYNGEE. This CDR3 region has 14 residues. The V end lost 1 base, the J end lost 3 bases, and 8 bases lay between the germline ends. CDR3 protein: CASSVIGDYNEQFF. The CDR3 coding sequence is TGTGCCAGCAGCGTAATCGGGGACTACAATGAGCAGTTCTTC.

The rearrangement uses TRBV2 and TRBJ2-3, with D perhaps matching TRBD2 (5 bases). The CDR3 has 15 amino acids. Germline V gene data show CDR1 as SNHLY and CDR2 as FYNNEI. Trimming took off 8 bases at V and 2 bases at J, with 17 bases between the two ends. The CDR3 coding sequence is TGTGCCAGCTCCCGGGGAAAGGGTTACACAGATACGCAGTATTTT. This encodes CASSRGKGYTDTQYF.

The chain combines TRBV6-1 with TRBJ1-2, with D maybe TRBD1 (5 bases). The V end lost 2 bases, the J end lost 6 bases, and 7 bases lay between the germline ends. The CDR3 runs 12 residues. CDR1 and CDR2 (germline): MNHNS, SASEGT. The CDR3 DNA reads TGTGCCAGCAGTGAACGGGGGGATGGCTACACCTTC. It codes for CASSERGDGYTF.

The genes are TRBV5-1 and TRBJ2-5; 9 nucleotides match TRBD1. The ends lost 3 bases at V and 4 bases at J; junction bases unmatched: 4. Germline loops: CDR1 SGHRS, CDR2 YFSETQ. This CDR3 spans 14 amino acids. DNA for the CDR3: TGCGCCAGCAGCTCAACAGGGGGCGGAGAGACCCAGTACTTC. Its translation: CASSSTGGGETQYF.

The sample holds one count of this clone. The chain employs TRBV27 and TRBJ1-6; a weak D match, TRBD1 (6 bases). V lost 6 bases and J lost 6, with 15 bases in between. CDR1 and CDR2 (germline): MNHEY, SMNVEV (reference sequence). The CDR3 length is 15 residues. CDR3 DNA sequence: TGTGCCAGCAGGAAGGAAGACAGGACTAATTCACCCCTCCACTTT. Its translation is CASRKEDRTNSPLHF.